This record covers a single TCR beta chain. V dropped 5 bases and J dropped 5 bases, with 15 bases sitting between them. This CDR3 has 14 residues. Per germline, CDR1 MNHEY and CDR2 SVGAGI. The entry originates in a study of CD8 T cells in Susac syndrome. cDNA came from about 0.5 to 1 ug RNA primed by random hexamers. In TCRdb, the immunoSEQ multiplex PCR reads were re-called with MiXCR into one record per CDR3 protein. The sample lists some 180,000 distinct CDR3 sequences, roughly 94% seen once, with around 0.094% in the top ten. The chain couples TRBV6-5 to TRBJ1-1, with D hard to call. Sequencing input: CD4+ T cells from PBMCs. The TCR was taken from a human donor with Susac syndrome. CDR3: CASSQFSLGTEAFF. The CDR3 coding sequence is TGTGCCAGCAGTCAATTCTCCCTGGGGACTGAAGCTTTCTTT.